The clone carrying this T cell receptor (beta chain) turned up a few times. This entry belongs to a study of T-cell memory formation after mild COVID-19. The CDR3 length is 16 residues. CDR1 and CDR2 (germline): MNHEY, SVGAGI. V gave up 5 bases and J gave up 5 bases, with 19 bases separating them. TCRdb itself ran the 5' RACE reads through MiXCR, one entry per CDR3 protein. The repertoire includes 280,000 or so distinct CDR3 sequences, approximately 7.6% of them detected once, and around a fifth sits in the top ten. The sequence came from a man aged 18 to 30 who had mild COVID-19 (a few samples of this study predate the infection). Cell type and time point are not known. This rearrangement joins TRBV6-5 to TRBJ2-1; possible D gene TRBD2, 6 bases. The sequencing input was PBMCs or a T cell subset sorted from them (not recorded which). In nucleotides, the CDR3 is TGTGCCAGCAGTCGCATCCCTAGCGTCGGGGACAATGAGCAGTTCTTC. This gives the protein CASSRIPSVGDNEQFF.